A selection of T cell receptor beta chains follows, all from one sample in a study of T cell responses to AZD1222 COVID-19 vaccine. Clones were read by immunoSEQ multiplex PCR, and TCRdb kept only the in-frame ones, dropping some. The sample carries 150,000 to 200,000 clones, 92% recorded once. Sequencing was performed on peripheral blood, taken 28 days after the second AZD1222 dose. Receptors were obtained from an adult who received the AZD1222 COVID-19 vaccine. The CDR3 runs from the conserved cysteine through the conserved F or W. The D gene is left open where the match is weak. The size entry is marked missing in some rows and otherwise reads once, few, many or a size class.

15	TRBV5-1	.	.	TRBJ2-7	TGCGCCAGCAGCCGCTGGGACCGCGGATCGGGCGAGCAGTACTTC	CASSRWDRGSGEQYF
13	TRBV14	.	.	TRBJ2-1	TGTGCCAGCAGCCAAGATTTAGGCCAGGAGCAGTTCTTC	CASSQDLGQEQFF
15	TRBV5-4	.	TRBD1	TRBJ2-1	TGTGCCAGCAGCTCCCGGGACAGGTCCTACAATGAGCAGTTCTTC	CASSSRDRSYNEQFF
14	TRBV7-9	.	TRBD1	TRBJ1-1	TGTGCCAGCGTTTGGGACAGGAGGAACACTGAAGCTTTCTTT	CASVWDRRNTEAFF
15	TRBV4-1	.	.	TRBJ1-2	TGCGCCAGCAGCCAAGATTCCGGGATCGGCTATGGCTACACCTTC	CASSQDSGIGYGYTF
14	TRBV6-6	.	TRBD1	TRBJ1-1	TGTGCCAGCAGTTACTCGACAGGGGGCACTGAAGCTTTCTTT	CASSYSTGGTEAFF
16	TRBV27	once	TRBD2	TRBJ2-7	TGTGCCAGCAGTTTAGCCTACCCGGGGGGCTCCTACGAGCAGTACTTC	CASSLAYPGGSYEQYF
17	TRBV5-6	.	.	TRBJ1-1	TGTGCCAGCAGCAACTTGGGACTGCTTCAACTCGGTGGTGAAGCTTTCTTT	CASSNLGLLQLGGEAFF
12	TRBV7-9	.	.	TRBJ2-5	TGTGCCAGCAGCTCGCGTACGGAGACCCAGTACTTC	CASSSRTETQYF
11	TRBV14	few	.	TRBJ2-3	TGTGCCAGCAGCCAATGGGATACGCAGTATTTT	CASSQWDTQYF
18	TRBV4-1	.	.	TRBJ1-3	TGCGCCAGCAGCCAATCCCCCCCGGGAGGGTCCTCTGGAAACACCATATATTTT	CASSQSPPGGSSGNTIYF
13	TRBV3-1/TRBV3-2	.	.	TRBJ1-3	TGTGCCAGCAGCTTGAGCTCTGGAAACACCATATATTTT	CASSLSSGNTIYF
16	TRBV15	once	TRBD2	TRBJ2-1	TGTGCCACCAGCAGAGATTCTAGCGGTTCCTACAATGAGCAGTTCTTC	CATSRDSSGSYNEQFF
18	TRBV18	.	.	TRBJ1-4	TGTGCCAGCTCACAAACGGGACGCTCCGTTGCAACTAATGAAAAACTGTTTTTT	CASSQTGRSVATNEKLFF
15	TRBV5-1	.	.	TRBJ1-4	TGCGCCAGCAGCTTGGCCCCCGGGCAGGATATAAAACTGTTTTTT	CASSLAPGQDIKLFF
14	TRBV5-6	.	.	TRBJ2-7	TGTGCCAGCAGCTTGCAGGGGGGCCCCCACGAGCAGTACTTC	CASSLQGGPHEQYF
12	TRBV28	.	.	TRBJ1-5	TGTGCCAGCACCTTTGGGAATCAGCCCCAGCATTTT	CASTFGNQPQHF
11	TRBV30	.	.	TRBJ1-2	TGTGCCTGGGTGTCAGGGGCTGGCTACACCTTC	CAWVSGAGYTF
16	TRBV4-3	.	.	TRBJ2-1	TGCGCCAGCAGCCACGTCTCCGGGACCCCTTCGGATGAGCAGTTCTTC	CASSHVSGTPSDEQFF
15	TRBV7-8	.	TRBD2	TRBJ2-3	TGTGCCAGCAGCCCCGGGGGGGGGCCCACAGATACGCAGTATTTT	CASSPGGGPTDTQYF
16	TRBV7-9	.	TRBD1	TRBJ1-1	TGTGCCAGCAGCTTGGACAGGGGGGTTCCGGGGACTGAAGCTTTCTTT	CASSLDRGVPGTEAFF
17	TRBV2	.	TRBD1	TRBJ1-3	TGTGCCAGCAGTGAAGATCTAGGGGGCTACTCTGGAAACACCATATATTTT	CASSEDLGGYSGNTIYF
9	TRBV20-1	.	.	TRBJ1-5	TGCAGTGCGGCTCAGCCCCAGCATTTT	CSAAQPQHF
13	TRBV6-5	.	TRBD1	TRBJ1-3	TGTGCCAGCTCCCGGGACAGTGGAAACACCATATATTTT	CASSRDSGNTIYF
13	TRBV6-5	.	.	TRBJ1-2	TGTGCCAGCAGTTGGGAGGGGAACTATGGCTACACCTTC	CASSWEGNYGYTF
15	TRBV7-9	.	TRBD1	TRBJ1-1	TGTGCCAGCAGCGCAAACGACAGGGGAGGAACTGAAGCTTTCTTT	CASSANDRGGTEAFF
13	TRBV14	.	.	TRBJ2-7	TGTGCCAGCAGGTCCTACTCCTCCTACGAGCAGTACTTC	CASRSYSSYEQYF
16	TRBV9	once	TRBD1	TRBJ1-2	TGTGCCAGCAGCACCGGGACAGGGTGGGCAAACTATGGCTACACCTTC	CASSTGTGWANYGYTF
16	TRBV13	once	TRBD1	TRBJ1-1	TGTGCCAGCAGCATGTCACCGGGACAGGGGGCTCTTGAAGCTTTCTTT	CASSMSPGQGALEAFF
13	TRBV27	once	.	TRBJ1-4	TGTGCCAGCAGTTTAGGTGTGAGAGAAAAACTGTTTTTT	CASSLGVREKLFF
15	TRBV10-3	.	.	TRBJ1-4	TGTGCCATCAGTGAGTCGCTGGCGGCTGGCTCAAAACTGTTTTTT	CAISESLAAGSKLFF
13	TRBV19	once	.	TRBJ1-1	TGTGCCAGTAGTACTCTAAGAAACACTGAAGCTTTCTTT	CASSTLRNTEAFF
14	TRBV19	.	.	TRBJ1-1	TGTGCCAGTAGTATGGGGCAGCCGAACACTGAAGCTTTCTTT	CASSMGQPNTEAFF
14	TRBV6-2/TRBV6-3	.	.	TRBJ2-7	TGTGCCAGCAACCCGACAGACTACTCCTACGAGCAGTACTTC	CASNPTDYSYEQYF
14	TRBV27	.	TRBD1	TRBJ1-2	TGTGCCAGCAGCCCGCGGGACAGGGGCTATGGCTACACCTTC	CASSPRDRGYGYTF
18	TRBV10-3	.	.	TRBJ1-5	TGTGCCATCAGTGAGAATGTTGTCGGCAGGGAGAGCAATCAGCCCCAGCATTTT	CAISENVVGRESNQPQHF
15	TRBV19	.	TRBD1	TRBJ2-1	TGTGCCAGTAGTTTGACAGGGAGCTCCTACAATGAGCAGTTCTTC	CASSLTGSSYNEQFF
15	TRBV5-1	.	.	TRBJ1-1	TGCGCCAGCAGCTATTCCGGGGCATTGAACACTGAAGCTTTCTTT	CASSYSGALNTEAFF
16	TRBV7-2	.	.	TRBJ1-2	TGTGCCAGCAGCTTAGAAGGAGGGGGGCGGCGCTATGGCTACACCTTC	CASSLEGGGRRYGYTF
15	TRBV7-8	.	.	TRBJ1-1	TGTGCCAGCAGCCCAGGAGGGGTTTTTAACACTGAAGCTTTCTTT	CASSPGGVFNTEAFF
15	TRBV19	.	.	TRBJ2-1	TGTGCCAGTACGACGGGACTCAGTCGGTACAATGAGCAGTTCTTC	CASTTGLSRYNEQFF
18	TRBV7-3	.	.	TRBJ2-5	TGTGCCAGCAGCTTGAGTTCCAGGGGAAGCCGGTACCAAGAGACCCAGTACTTC	CASSLSSRGSRYQETQYF
15	TRBV13	.	TRBD2	TRBJ2-1	TGTGCCAGCAGCTTAGTCGTTAGCGGGGGGGTTGAGCAGTTCTTC	CASSLVVSGGVEQFF
13	TRBV5-1	.	TRBD1	TRBJ1-5	TGCGCCAGCAGCTGGGGACAGAATCAGCCCCAGCATTTT	CASSWGQNQPQHF
14	TRBV19	.	.	TRBJ2-1	TGTGCCAGTAGGCTATTTAGCTCCTACAATGAGCAGTTCTTC	CASRLFSSYNEQFF
14	TRBV28	.	.	TRBJ2-3	TGTGCCAGCAGTTCCTGGACCCGGACAGATACGCAGTATTTT	CASSSWTRTDTQYF
13	TRBV28	.	TRBD1	TRBJ1-5	TGTGCCAGCAGACGACAGGGCCCCAGCCCCCAGCATTTT	CASRRQGPSPQHF
11	TRBV30	.	.	TRBJ1-1	TGTGCCTGGAGCATGAACACTGAAGCTTTCTTT	CAWSMNTEAFF
16	TRBV5-4	once	TRBD2	TRBJ2-3	TGTGCCAGCAGCTCGGGGGGTGGGCATACCACAGATACGCAGTATTTT	CASSSGGGHTTDTQYF
16	TRBV19	.	TRBD2	TRBJ2-3	TGTGCCAGTAGTATTAGGACTAGTTCTAGCACAGATACGCAGTATTTT	CASSIRTSSSTDTQYF
12	TRBV7-9	.	.	TRBJ1-2	TGTGCCAGCAGCCCCGACAGCTATGGCTACACCTTC	CASSPDSYGYTF
14	TRBV3-1/TRBV3-2	.	.	TRBJ1-2	TGTGCCAGCAGCCAAGTCTTCGGCACCTATGGCTACACCTTC	CASSQVFGTYGYTF
16	TRBV15	.	TRBD1	TRBJ1-2	TGTGCCACCAGCAGAGATTTGACAGGGAGTCGGTATGGCTACACCTTC	CATSRDLTGSRYGYTF
14	TRBV5-4	.	.	TRBJ2-7	TGTGCCAGCAGCTTGGACAGATTCTCCTACGAGCAGTACTTC	CASSLDRFSYEQYF
13	TRBV5-8	.	.	TRBJ2-5	TGTGCCAGCGCCGAACGACTTGGGGAGACCCAGTACTTC	CASAERLGETQYF
12	TRBV15	.	.	TRBJ1-2	TGTGCCACCAGCAGCGGTTACTCTGGCTACACCTTC	CATSSGYSGYTF
17	TRBV11-2	.	TRBD2	TRBJ2-1	TGTGCCAGCAGCTTAGGCGGCGGGAGCGTCGCCTACAATGAGCAGTTCTTC	CASSLGGGSVAYNEQFF